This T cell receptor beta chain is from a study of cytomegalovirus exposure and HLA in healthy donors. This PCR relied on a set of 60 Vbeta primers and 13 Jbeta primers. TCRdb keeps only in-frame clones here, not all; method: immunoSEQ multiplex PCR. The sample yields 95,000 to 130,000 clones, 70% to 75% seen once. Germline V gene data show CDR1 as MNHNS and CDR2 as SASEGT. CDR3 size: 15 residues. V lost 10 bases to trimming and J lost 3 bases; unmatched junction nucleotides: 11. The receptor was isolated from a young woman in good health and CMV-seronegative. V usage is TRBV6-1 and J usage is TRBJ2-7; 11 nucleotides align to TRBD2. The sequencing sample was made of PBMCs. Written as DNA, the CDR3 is TGTGCCATCACACTCCCCGGGACTAGCGGCTACGAGCAGTACTTC. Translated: CAITLPGTSGYEQYF.